This TCR beta chain appears in the sequencing data of a study of CD4 T cell repertoires in COVID-19. Whole-study results and caveats: Sharing of several most expanded SARS-CoV-2-reactive clonotypes across memory subsets suggested intraclonal diversification.

Of note for this clone: The target antigen is unknown.

CDR3 length: 11 amino acids. Germline V gene data show CDR1 as KGHDR and CDR2 as SFDVKD. V shed 12 bases and J shed 7 bases, with 14 bases lying between them. TCRdb's copy holds only in-frame clones and misses some; the assay was immunoSEQ multiplex PCR. Of about 75,000 clones listed, about 83% were seen once; the top ten hold approximately 0.55%. No culture step preceded sequencing of the ex vivo isolated memory T cells. The chain carries TRBV24-1 and TRBJ1-1; no clear D gene. Specimen: CD4+ T cells from peripheral blood, collected after recovery from COVID-19. The sequence derives from a human donor who had COVID-19. In DNA, the CDR3 is TGTGCCGCCAATTCCGCTGTTGAAGCTTTCTTT. It translates to CAANSAVEAFF.